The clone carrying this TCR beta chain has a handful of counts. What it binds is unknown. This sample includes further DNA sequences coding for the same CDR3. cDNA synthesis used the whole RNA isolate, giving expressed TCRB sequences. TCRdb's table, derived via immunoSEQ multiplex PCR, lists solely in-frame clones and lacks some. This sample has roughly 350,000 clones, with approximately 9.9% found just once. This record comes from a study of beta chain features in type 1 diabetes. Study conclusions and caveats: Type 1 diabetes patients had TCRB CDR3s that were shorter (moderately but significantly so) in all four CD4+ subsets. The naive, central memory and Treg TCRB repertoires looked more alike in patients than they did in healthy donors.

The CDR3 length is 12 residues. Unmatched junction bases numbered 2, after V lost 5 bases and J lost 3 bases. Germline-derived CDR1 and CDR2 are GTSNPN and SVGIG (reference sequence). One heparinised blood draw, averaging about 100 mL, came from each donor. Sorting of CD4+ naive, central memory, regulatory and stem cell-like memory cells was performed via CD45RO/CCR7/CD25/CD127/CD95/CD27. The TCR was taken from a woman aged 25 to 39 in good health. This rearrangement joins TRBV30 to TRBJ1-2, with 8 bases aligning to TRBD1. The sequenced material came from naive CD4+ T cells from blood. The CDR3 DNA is TGTGCCTGGTCAGGGGGCGACTATGGCTACACCTTC. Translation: CAWSGGDYGYTF.